This T cell receptor (beta chain) was identified in a study of regulatory T cells in long-lasting Graves disease. This clonotype was observed many times. The CDR3 is 13 residues long. Deletions cut 2 bases from V and 7 bases from J, with 12 bases between. The germline CDR1 and CDR2 sequences are MDHEN and SYDVKM. iRepertoire HTBI primers and Arm-PCR of CDR3 regions built TCR beta libraries. MiXCR, run by TCRdb on the multiplex PCR reads, gives a single entry per CDR3 protein. This table has around 480,000 distinct CDR3 sequences, around 15% appearing once. Time point meaning: newly diagnosed GD, antithyroid drugs for less than 3 months. RNA extracted from PBMCs served as the sequencing template. The data also belong to a second study, concerning T cells in Graves' hyperthyroidism and ophthalmopathy. That source adds: Together with thyroid ultrasound, orbital computed tomography, serum thyroxine and TRAb, clinical symptoms were used for diagnoses.

This specimen consisted of peripheral blood mononuclear cells (PBMCs), obtained at new diagnosis, from a patient treated with antithyroid drugs. The sequence was obtained from a man in his forties with Graves disease. The rearrangement uses TRBV28 and TRBJ2-7; D remains ambiguous. The CDR3 region has the DNA TGTGCCAGCAGTTTAAATCCGGGTGGGGAGCAGTACTTC. It translates to CASSLNPGGEQYF. The whole variable domain, remainder taken from reference TRBV28 and TRBJ2-7, is DVKVTQSSRYLVKRTGEKVFLECVQDMDHENMFWYRQDPGLGLRLIYFSYDVKMKEKGDIPEGYSVSREKKERFSLILESASTNQTSMYLCASSLNPGGEQYFGPGTRLTVT.